This TCR beta chain was found in a study of graft-versus-host responses after intestinal transplantation. Study-level background: Grafts were multivisceral, liver-intestinal, or isolated intestinal. General study results and limits: Within allografts, high graft-versus-host to host-versus-graft clonal ratios were seen among patients with graft-donor T cell macrochimerism. Maximum circulating GvH clone levels tracked with early post-transplant HvG decreases.

As regards this clone: The antigen is not known.

The data were produced by immunoSEQ multiplex PCR, yet TCRdb's version contains in-frame clones alone and is incomplete. Of about 110,000 clones detected, roughly 95% appear once; the ten largest clones hold roughly 0.5%. This receptor was taken from a human donor who received an intestinal transplant. Material: unstimulated CD8+ T cells sorted from spleen or lymph node cells, obtained before intestinal transplant.

The CDR3 region has the DNA TGTGCCAGCAGAGGGACTAGCGGGAGTTGGCAAGAGACCCAGTACTTC. Protein sequence: CASRGTSGSWQETQYF. The V gene is TRBV28, the J gene TRBJ2-5; 14 bases map to TRBD2. CDR1 and CDR2 (germline): MDHEN, SYDVKM. The CDR3 has 16 amino acids. Unmatched junction bases numbered 5, after V lost 6 bases and J lost 2 bases. Supplemented by reference TRBV28 and TRBJ2-5, the full variable domain reads DVKVTQSSRYLVKRTGEKVFLECVQDMDHENMFWYRQDPGLGLRLIYFSYDVKMKEKGDIPEGYSVSREKKERFSLILESASTNQTSMYLCASRGTSGSWQETQYFGPGTRLLVL.